Each of the 2 T cell receptor beta chains below was sequenced from the same sample in a study of beta chain features in type 1 diabetes. The sequenced template was cDNA made from the entire isolated RNA. The repertoire was sequenced with immunoSEQ multiplex PCR; TCRdb's copy has only in-frame clones and lacks some. The profile covers around 99,000 clones, with about two fifths appearing a single time and about 0.07% taken by the ten largest. Sequencing was done on a sample of stem cell memory CD4+ T cells from blood. These receptors originate from a woman under 30 in good health.

The rearrangement joins TRBV7-9 to TRBJ2-1; maybe TRBD1 (6 bases). CDR3 length: 16 amino acids. Trimming took off 4 bases at V and 6 bases at J, with 19 bases between the two ends. The germline V gene encodes CDR1 SEHNR and CDR2 FQNEAQ (reference sequence). DNA of the CDR3: TGTGCCAGCAGCTCTCACCGGACAGCTCCGCGCAATGAGCAGTTCTTC. Translated, it gives CASSSHRTAPRNEQFF.

The chain links TRBV27 to TRBJ1-4, with D perhaps matching TRBD1 (6 bases). Germline V gene lookup returns CDR1 MNHEY and CDR2 SMNVEV (reference sequence). The V end was cut by 0 bases, the J end by 5 bases, with 10 bases between. The CDR3 is 15 amino acids. The CDR3 region is CASSLSTGHNEKLFF. The CDR3 DNA reads TGTGCCAGCAGTTTATCGACAGGACACAATGAAAAACTGTTTTTT.